A selection of T cell receptor beta chains follows, all from one sample in a study of CD8 T cells in Susac syndrome. TCRdb itself ran the immunoSEQ multiplex PCR reads through MiXCR, one entry per CDR3 protein. The table has some 110,000 distinct CDR3 sequences, around 94% seen once. The sample comprised CD4+ T cells from PBMCs. These receptors were taken from a human donor in good health. Both conserved end residues are part of each CDR3. A D gene is named only where the DNA matches it firmly. Expanded clones get a size class; other rows say once, few or many, or leave the size out.

CDR3 length	clone size	D gene	V gene	J gene	CDR3 DNA	CDR3 protein
17	.	TRBD2	TRBV5-1	TRBJ2-1	TGCGCCAGCAGCTTGCAGGGCGGGGGGAGCTCCTACAATGAGCAGTTCTTC	CASSLQGGGSSYNEQFF
17	.	TRBD1	TRBV7-6	TRBJ2-5	TGTGCCAGCAGCTTAGAGGGGGCAACTAGTGGGCAAGAGACCCAGTACTTC	CASSLEGATSGQETQYF
15	.	.	TRBV12-3/TRBV12-4	TRBJ1-5	TGTGCCAGCAGTTGGACCCCAGGCCCCAATCAGCCCCAGCATTTT	CASSWTPGPNQPQHF
11	.	.	TRBV20-1	TRBJ2-7	TGCAGTGCTAGGAATGATTTGGAGCAGTACTTC	CSARNDLEQYF
16	.	.	TRBV12-3/TRBV12-4	TRBJ1-5	TGTGCCAGCAGTCCAGGGGACATACTATTCAATCAGCCCCAGCATTTT	CASSPGDILFNQPQHF
15	.	TRBD2	TRBV28	TRBJ2-3	TGTGCCAGCAGCCCCGGGACTAGCGGCACAGATACGCAGTATTTT	CASSPGTSGTDTQYF
16	.	.	TRBV9	TRBJ2-5	TGTGCCAGCAGCGTAGCTACAGGCAGAGGCCAAGAGACCCAGTACTTC	CASSVATGRGQETQYF
16	once	.	TRBV19	TRBJ2-1	TGTGCCAGTAGTATAAGAGGGGAGGAATTGGGGTATGAGCAGTTCTTC	CASSIRGEELGYEQFF
11	.	.	TRBV30	TRBJ2-7	TGTGCCTGGAGTAGGGTGGACGAGCAGTACTTC	CAWSRVDEQYF
15	.	.	TRBV23-1	TRBJ2-4	TGCGCCAGCAGTCAAATCCAGGACAACAAAAACATTCAGTACTTC	CASSQIQDNKNIQYF
17	.	TRBD2	TRBV5-6	TRBJ2-1	TGTGCCAGCAGCGAACTAGCGGGAGGGTGGAACTACAATGAGCAGTTCTTC	CASSELAGGWNYNEQFF
15	.	TRBD2	TRBV7-2	TRBJ2-1	TGTGCCAGCAACTCTCGCGGTCTAGCGGGAACGGAGCAGTTCTTC	CASNSRGLAGTEQFF
16	.	.	TRBV3-1	TRBJ2-4	TGTGCCAGCAGCACCAAGGGCCCGAGGGCCAAAAACATTCAGTACTTC	CASSTKGPRAKNIQYF
14	.	.	TRBV10-3	TRBJ2-2	TGTGCCGGTCTGGTCGCGTCGAGCACCGGGGAGCTGTTTTTT	CAGLVASSTGELFF
12	once	.	TRBV20-1	TRBJ2-5	TGCAGTGCTAGAGGGGGTCGGGAGACCCAGTACTTC	CSARGGRETQYF
17	.	TRBD2	TRBV18	TRBJ2-3	TGTGCCAGCTCACCAGCGGGTAGCGGGAGTACTACAGATACGCAGTATTTT	CASSPAGSGSTTDTQYF
13	.	TRBD2	TRBV7-9	TRBJ2-5	TGTGCCAGCAGCGTCAGCGGGACGGAGACCCAGTACTTC	CASSVSGTETQYF
16	.	TRBD1	TRBV7-2	TRBJ1-5	TGTGCCAGCAGCTTAGATTCGACAGGGGGCAGGCAGCCCCAGCATTTT	CASSLDSTGGRQPQHF
14	.	TRBD2	TRBV6-5	TRBJ2-1	TGTGCCAGCAGCGGGACTAGTAACTACAATGAGCAGTTCTTC	CASSGTSNYNEQFF
18	.	TRBD1	TRBV18	TRBJ2-6	TGTGCCAGCTCACGAACGGGGACAGGGTTCTCTGGGGCCAACGTCCTGATTTTC	CASSRTGTGFSGANVLIF
15	.	.	TRBV6-1	TRBJ1-5	TGTGCCAGCAGGATGGGCAGGGATCGCAATCAGCCCCAGCATTTT	CASRMGRDRNQPQHF
15	once	TRBD2	TRBV25-1	TRBJ2-1	TGTGCCAGCACCTTGACTAGCGGGAGTATAAATGAGCAGTTCTTC	CASTLTSGSINEQFF
13	.	TRBD1	TRBV27	TRBJ1-2	TGTGCCAGTTGGACAGGGGGCACCTATGGCTACACCTTC	CASWTGGTYGYTF
15	.	TRBD1	TRBV29-1	TRBJ1-2	TGCAGCGTTGAATCCTGGACAGGGGGTCACTATGGCTACACCTTC	CSVESWTGGHYGYTF
17	.	.	TRBV7-8	TRBJ2-3	TGTGCCAGCAGCTTAGGTGGTGGGAGGGGGAGCACAGATACGCAGTATTTT	CASSLGGGRGSTDTQYF
12	.	.	TRBV29-1	TRBJ2-1	TGCAGCGTTAAAACCCAAGGGAATGAGCAGTTCTTC	CSVKTQGNEQFF
17	.	.	TRBV11-2	TRBJ2-6	TGTGCCAGCAGCCCCAGCGGGTTGCATTCTGGGGCCAACGTCCTGACTTTC	CASSPSGLHSGANVLTF